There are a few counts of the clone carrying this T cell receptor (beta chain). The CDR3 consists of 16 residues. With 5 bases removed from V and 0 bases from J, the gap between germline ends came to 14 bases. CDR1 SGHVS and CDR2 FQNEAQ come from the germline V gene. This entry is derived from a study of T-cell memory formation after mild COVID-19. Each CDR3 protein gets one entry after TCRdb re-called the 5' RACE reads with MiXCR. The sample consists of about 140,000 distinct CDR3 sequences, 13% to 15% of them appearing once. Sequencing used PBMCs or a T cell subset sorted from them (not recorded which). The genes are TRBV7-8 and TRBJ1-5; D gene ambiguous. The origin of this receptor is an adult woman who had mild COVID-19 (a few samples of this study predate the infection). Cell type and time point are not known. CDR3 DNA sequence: TGTGCCAGCAGCCTTGTCTCGGGCTATAGCAATCAGCCCCAGCATTTT. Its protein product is CASSLVSGYSNQPQHF.